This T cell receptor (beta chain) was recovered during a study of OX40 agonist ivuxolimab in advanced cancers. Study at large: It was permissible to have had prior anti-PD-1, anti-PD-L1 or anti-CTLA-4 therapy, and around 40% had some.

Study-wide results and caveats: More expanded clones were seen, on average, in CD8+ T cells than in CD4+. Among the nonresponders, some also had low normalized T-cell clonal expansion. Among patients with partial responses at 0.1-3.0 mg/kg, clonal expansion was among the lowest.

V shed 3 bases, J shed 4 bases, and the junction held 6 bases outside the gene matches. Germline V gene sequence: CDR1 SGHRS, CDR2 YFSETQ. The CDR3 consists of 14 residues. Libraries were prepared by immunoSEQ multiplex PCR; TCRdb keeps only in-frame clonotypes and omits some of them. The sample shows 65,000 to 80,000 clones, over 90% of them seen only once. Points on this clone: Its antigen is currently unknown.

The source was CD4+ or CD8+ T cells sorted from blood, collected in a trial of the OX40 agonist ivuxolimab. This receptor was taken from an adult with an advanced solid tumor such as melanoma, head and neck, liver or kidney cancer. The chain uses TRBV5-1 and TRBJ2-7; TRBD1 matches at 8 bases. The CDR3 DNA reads TGCGCCAGCAGCTATTGGACAGGGAGATACGAGCAGTACTTC. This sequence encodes CASSYWTGRYEQYF. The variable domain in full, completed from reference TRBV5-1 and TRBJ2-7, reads KAGVTQTPRYLIKTRGQQVTLSCSPISGHRSVSWYQQTPGQGLQFLFEYFSETQRNKGNFPGRFSGRQFSNSRSEMNVSTLELGDSALYLCASSYWTGRYEQYFGPGTRLTVT.